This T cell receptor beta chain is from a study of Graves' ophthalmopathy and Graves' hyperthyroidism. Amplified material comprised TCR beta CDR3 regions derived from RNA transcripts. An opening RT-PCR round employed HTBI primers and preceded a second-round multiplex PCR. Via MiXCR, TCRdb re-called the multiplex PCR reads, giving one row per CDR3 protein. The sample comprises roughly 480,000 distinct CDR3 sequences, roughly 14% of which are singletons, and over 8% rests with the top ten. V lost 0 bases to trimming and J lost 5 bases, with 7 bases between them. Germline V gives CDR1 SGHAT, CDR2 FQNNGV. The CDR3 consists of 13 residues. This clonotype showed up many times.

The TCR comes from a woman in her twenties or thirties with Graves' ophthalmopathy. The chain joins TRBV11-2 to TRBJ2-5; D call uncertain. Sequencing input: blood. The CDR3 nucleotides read TGTGCCAGCAGCTTAGAATTCAAGGAGACCCAGTACTTC. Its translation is CASSLEFKETQYF.